The 8 T cell receptor beta chains reported below all come from one sample, sequenced in a study of blood T cell repertoires in COVID-19. The data were produced by immunoSEQ multiplex PCR, yet TCRdb's version contains in-frame clones alone and is incomplete. The table lists 200,000 to 300,000 clones, roughly 81% of them singletons. Sequencing was performed on peripheral blood. The source is a woman older than 75 with COVID-19, enrolled during active disease.

The chain employs TRBV7-3 and TRBJ1-6; 7 bases fit TRBD1. Germline trimming cut 3 bases from V and 5 bases from J; bases unmatched to any gene: 7. The length of the CDR3 is 16 residues. CDR1 is SGHTA and CDR2 is FQGTGA in the germline V gene. For the CDR3, the DNA is TGTGCCAGCAGCTTGAAACAGGGGTGGGATAATTCACCCCTCCACTTT. Its translation: CASSLKQGWDNSPLHF.

This clone was seen more than once but under ten times. The rearrangement links TRBV30 to TRBJ2-4; TRBD1 matches 7 bases. Trimming cost V 7 bases and J 1 base; bases outside gene matches: 4. The CDR3 runs 13 residues. Germline V gene data show CDR1 as GTSNPN and CDR2 as SVGIG (reference sequence). CDR3 sequence (DNA): TGTGCCTATGGGGGACAGGCCAAAAACATTCAGTACTTC. Translation: CAYGGQAKNIQYF.

The chain uses TRBV3-1 (or the pseudogene TRBV3-2) and TRBJ2-7, with TRBD1 as a possible D gene (6 bases). Germline CDR1 and CDR2: LGHDT and YNNKEL (reference sequence). Trimming pared 7 bases from V and 1 base from J, leaving 20 bases between. The CDR3 spans 16 residues. The CDR3 loop reads CASNSNKGTRSYEQYF. The CDR3 coding sequence is TGTGCCAGCAACTCCAACAAAGGGACACGGTCCTACGAGCAGTACTTC.

This clone was observed a single time. This sequence joins TRBV6-2 or TRBV6-3 and TRBJ1-6, with 10 bases that match TRBD1. This CDR3 has 17 amino acids. Germline V lookup: CDR1 MNHEY, CDR2 SVGEGT. Trimming at V came to 2 bases and at J to 7 bases, leaving 8 bases not matched to a gene. CDR3 region: CASSYLTPGQGNSPLHF. In DNA form, the CDR3 reads TGTGCCAGCAGTTACCTCACCCCGGGACAGGGGAATTCACCCCTCCACTTT.

The chain is built from TRBV28 and TRBJ2-7; 10 bases line up with TRBD2. Germline V CDR1 and CDR2: MDHEN, SYDVKM. After removal of 7 bases from V and 3 bases from J, the junction contained 6 bases not matched to a gene. The CDR3 consists of 14 residues. The CDR3 DNA reads TGTGCCAGCACCCCTAGCGGGAGTCTCTACGAGCAGTACTTC. The encoded protein is CASTPSGSLYEQYF.

This chain connects TRBV18 to TRBJ2-7; D not certain. Per germline, CDR1 KGHSH and CDR2 LQKENI. The CDR3 contains 13 residues. V was shortened by 0 bases and J by 3 bases, with 6 bases between the two germline ends. The CDR3 is CASSPPSLYEQYF. The CDR3 DNA sequence: TGTGCCAGCTCACCACCGTCTCTCTACGAGCAGTACTTC. Variable domain in full (rest from reference TRBV18 and TRBJ2-7): NAGVMQNPRHLVRRRGQEARLRCSPMKGHSHVYWYRQLPEEGLKFMVYLQKENIIDESGMPKERFSAEFPKEGPSILRIQQVVRGDSAAYFCASSPPSLYEQYFGPGTRLTVT.

This clone was found a few times. The chain has TRBV3-1 (or the pseudogene TRBV3-2) and TRBJ1-3, with D unresolved. There are 13 residues in the CDR3. Trimming removed 3 bases from V and 4 bases from J, with 7 bases in between. Germline V gene sequence: CDR1 LGHDT, CDR2 YNNKEL (reference sequence). CDR3 region: CASSHTVGNTIYF. CDR3 DNA: TGTGCCAGCAGCCATACTGTAGGAAACACCATATATTTT.

The chain has TRBV18 and TRBJ1-4, with 7 bases lining up with TRBD1. V was pared by 2 bases and J by 7 bases, with 4 bases of the junction left unmatched. CDR1 and CDR2 from the germline V gene are KGHSH and LQKENI. The CDR3 runs 14 residues. CDR3 amino acids: CASSPGQAGEKLFF. The CDR3 DNA sequence: TGTGCCAGCTCACCAGGACAGGCCGGTGAAAAACTGTTTTTT.